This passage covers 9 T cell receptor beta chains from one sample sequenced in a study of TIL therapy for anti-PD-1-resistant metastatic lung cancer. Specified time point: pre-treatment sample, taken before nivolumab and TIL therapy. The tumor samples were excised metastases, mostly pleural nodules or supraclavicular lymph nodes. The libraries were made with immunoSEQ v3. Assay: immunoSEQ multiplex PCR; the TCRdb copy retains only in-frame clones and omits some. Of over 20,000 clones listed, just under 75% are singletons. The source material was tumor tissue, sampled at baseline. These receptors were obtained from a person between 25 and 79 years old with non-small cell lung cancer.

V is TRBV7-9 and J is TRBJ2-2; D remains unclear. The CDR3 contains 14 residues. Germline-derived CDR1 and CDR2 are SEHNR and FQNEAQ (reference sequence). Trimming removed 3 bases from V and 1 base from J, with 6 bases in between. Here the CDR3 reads CASSLRQNTGELFF. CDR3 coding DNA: TGTGCCAGCAGCTTGCGTCAGAACACCGGGGAGCTGTTTTTT. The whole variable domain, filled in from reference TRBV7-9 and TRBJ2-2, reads DTGVSQNPRHKITKRGQNVTFRCDPISEHNRLYWYRQTLGQGPEFLTYFQNEAQLEKSRLLSDRFSAERPKGSFSTLEIQRTEQGDSAMYLCASSLRQNTGELFFGEGSRLTVL.

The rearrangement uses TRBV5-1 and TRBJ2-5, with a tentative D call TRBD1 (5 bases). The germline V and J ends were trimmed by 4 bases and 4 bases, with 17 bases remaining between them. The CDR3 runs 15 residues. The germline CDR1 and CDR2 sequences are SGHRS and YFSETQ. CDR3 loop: CASSTWGRAGETQYF. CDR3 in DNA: TGCGCCAGCAGCACCTGGGGCAGGGCCGGAGAGACCCAGTACTTC.

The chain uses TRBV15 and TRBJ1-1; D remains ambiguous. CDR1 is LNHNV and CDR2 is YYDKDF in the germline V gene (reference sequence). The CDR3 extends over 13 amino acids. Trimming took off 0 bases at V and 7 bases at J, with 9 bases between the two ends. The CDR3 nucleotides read TGTGCCACCAGCAGAGAGGGCGGTTATGAAGCTTTCTTT. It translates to CATSREGGYEAFF. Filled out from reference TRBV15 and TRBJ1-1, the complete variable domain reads DAMVIQNPRYQVTQFGKPVTLSCSQTLNHNVMYWYQQKSSQAPKLLFHYYDKDFNNEADTPDNFQSRRPNTSFCFLDIRSPGLGDTAMYLCATSREGGYEAFFGQGTRLTVV.

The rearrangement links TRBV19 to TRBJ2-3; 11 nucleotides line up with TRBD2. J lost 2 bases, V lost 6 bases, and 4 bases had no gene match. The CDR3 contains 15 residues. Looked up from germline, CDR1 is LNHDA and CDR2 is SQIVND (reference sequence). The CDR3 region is CASRRLAGNTDTQYF. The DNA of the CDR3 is TGTGCCAGTAGACGACTAGCGGGGAACACAGATACGCAGTATTTT. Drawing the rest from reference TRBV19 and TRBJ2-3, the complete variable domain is DGGITQSPKYLFRKEGQNVTLSCEQNLNHDAMYWYRQDPGQGLRLIYYSQIVNDFQKGDIAEGYSVSREKKESFPLTVTSAQKNPTAFYLCASRRLAGNTDTQYFGPGTRLTVL.

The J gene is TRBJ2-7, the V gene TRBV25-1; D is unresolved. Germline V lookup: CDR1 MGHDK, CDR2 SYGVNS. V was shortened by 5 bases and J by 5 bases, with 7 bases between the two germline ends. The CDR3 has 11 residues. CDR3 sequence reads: CASSQSHEQYF. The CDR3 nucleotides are TGTGCCAGCAGTCAGAGCCACGAGCAGTACTTC.

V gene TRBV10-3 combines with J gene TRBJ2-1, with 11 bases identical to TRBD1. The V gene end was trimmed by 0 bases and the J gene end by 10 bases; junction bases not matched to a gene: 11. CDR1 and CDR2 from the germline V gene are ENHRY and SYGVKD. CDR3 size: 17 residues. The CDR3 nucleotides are TGTGCCATCAGTGAGTCGATATTGGACAGGGGGCAGGAGGAGCAGTTCTTC. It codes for CAISESILDRGQEEQFF.

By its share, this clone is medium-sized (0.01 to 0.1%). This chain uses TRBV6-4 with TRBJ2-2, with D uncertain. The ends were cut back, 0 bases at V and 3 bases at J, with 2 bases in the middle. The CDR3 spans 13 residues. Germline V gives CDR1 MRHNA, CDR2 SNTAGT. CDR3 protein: CASSDSDTGELFF. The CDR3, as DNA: TGTGCCAGCAGTGACTCGGACACCGGGGAGCTGTTTTTT.

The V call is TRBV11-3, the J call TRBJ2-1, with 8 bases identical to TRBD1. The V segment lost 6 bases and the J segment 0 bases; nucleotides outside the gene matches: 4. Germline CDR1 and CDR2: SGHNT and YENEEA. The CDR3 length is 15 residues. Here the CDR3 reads CASRPDRDSYNEQFF. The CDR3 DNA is TGTGCCAGCAGACCGGACAGGGACTCCTACAATGAGCAGTTCTTC.

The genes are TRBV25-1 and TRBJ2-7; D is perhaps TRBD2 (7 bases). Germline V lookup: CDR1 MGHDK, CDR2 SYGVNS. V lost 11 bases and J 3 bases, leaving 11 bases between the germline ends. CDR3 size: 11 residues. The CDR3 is CAGRGGYEQYF. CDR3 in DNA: TGTGCCGGGAGGGGGGGCTACGAGCAGTACTTC.